This T cell receptor beta chain was documented in a study of T cells in Graves' hyperthyroidism and ophthalmopathy. Amplification of TCR beta CDR3 regions was performed using RNA transcripts as template. The HTBI primer set was used in a first-round RT-PCR of the TCR CDR3. TCRdb processed the multiplex PCR reads anew with MiXCR; each CDR3 protein has one entry. The top ten hold around 7% of the sample, which has 500,000 to 750,000 distinct CDR3 sequences, 11% to 15% seen once. This CDR3 has 15 amino acids. Germline CDR1 KGHSY, CDR2 FQNENV. V was cut by 5 bases and J by 0 bases, with 10 bases left in between. This clonotype has a single count.

Sequenced: blood. This TCR was sampled from a woman aged 18-30 years with Graves' ophthalmopathy. V gene TRBV16 combines with J gene TRBJ1-4; D may be TRBD1 (6 bases). The CDR3, as DNA: TGTGCCAGCAGCTCGGAGGGGGCAACTAATGAAAAACTGTTTTTT. Protein sequence: CASSSEGATNEKLFF.